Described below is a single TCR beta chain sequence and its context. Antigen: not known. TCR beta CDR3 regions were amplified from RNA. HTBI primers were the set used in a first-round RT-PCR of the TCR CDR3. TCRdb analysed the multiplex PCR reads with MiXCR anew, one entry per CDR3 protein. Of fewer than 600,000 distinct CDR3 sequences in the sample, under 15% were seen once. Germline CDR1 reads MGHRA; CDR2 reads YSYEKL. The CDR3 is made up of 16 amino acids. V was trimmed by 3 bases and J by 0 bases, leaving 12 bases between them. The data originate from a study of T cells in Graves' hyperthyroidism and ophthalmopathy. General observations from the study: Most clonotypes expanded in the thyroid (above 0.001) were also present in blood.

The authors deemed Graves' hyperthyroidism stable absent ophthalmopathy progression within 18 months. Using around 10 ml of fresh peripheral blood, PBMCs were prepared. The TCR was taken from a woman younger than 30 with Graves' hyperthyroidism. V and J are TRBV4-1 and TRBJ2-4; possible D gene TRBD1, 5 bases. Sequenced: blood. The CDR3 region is CASSHLTGLAKNIQYF. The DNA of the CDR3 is TGCGCCAGCAGCCACTTAACAGGCTTAGCCAAAAACATTCAGTACTTC.